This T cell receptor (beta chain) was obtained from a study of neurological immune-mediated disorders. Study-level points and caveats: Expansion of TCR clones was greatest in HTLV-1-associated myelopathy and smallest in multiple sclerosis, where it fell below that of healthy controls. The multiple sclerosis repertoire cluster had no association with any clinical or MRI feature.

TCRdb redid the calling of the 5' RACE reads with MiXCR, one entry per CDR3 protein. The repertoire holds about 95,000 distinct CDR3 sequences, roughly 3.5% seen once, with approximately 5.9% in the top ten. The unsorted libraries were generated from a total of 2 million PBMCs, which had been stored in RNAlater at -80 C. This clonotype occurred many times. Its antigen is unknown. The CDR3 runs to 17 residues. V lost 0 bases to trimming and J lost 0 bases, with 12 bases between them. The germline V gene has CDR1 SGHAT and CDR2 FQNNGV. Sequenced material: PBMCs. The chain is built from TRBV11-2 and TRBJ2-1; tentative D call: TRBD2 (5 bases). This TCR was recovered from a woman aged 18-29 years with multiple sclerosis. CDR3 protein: CASSLDRGSSSYNEQFF. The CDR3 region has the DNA TGTGCCAGCAGCTTAGATCGGGGTTCTAGCTCCTACAATGAGCAGTTCTTC.